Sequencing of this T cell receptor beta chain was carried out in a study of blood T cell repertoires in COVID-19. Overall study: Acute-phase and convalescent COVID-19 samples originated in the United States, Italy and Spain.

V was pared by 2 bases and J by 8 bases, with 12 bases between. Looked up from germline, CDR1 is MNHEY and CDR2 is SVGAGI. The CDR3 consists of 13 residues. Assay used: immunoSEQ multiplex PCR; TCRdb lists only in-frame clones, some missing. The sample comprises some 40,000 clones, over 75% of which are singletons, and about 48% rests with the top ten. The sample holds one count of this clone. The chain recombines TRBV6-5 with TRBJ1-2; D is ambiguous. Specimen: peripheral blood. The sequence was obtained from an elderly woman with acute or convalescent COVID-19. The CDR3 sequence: CASSYHTGGGYTF. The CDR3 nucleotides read TGTGCCAGCAGTTACCACACCGGAGGAGGCTACACCTTC.